Listed below are T cell receptor beta chains from one sample, sequenced in a study of CD8 T cells in Susac syndrome. TCRdb recomputed calls from the immunoSEQ multiplex PCR reads with MiXCR, one row per CDR3 protein. The sample carries 100,000 to 150,000 distinct CDR3 sequences, 90% to 95% recorded once. Sequenced: CD4+ T cells from PBMCs. The receptors shown here come from a human donor in good health. Both conserved end residues are part of each CDR3. The order of the fields is J gene, D gene, V gene, CDR3 protein, CDR3 DNA. The D gene is left open where the match is weak.

>TRBJ2-2|TRBD2|TRBV20-1
CTASPEAGSYTGELFF
TGCACTGCTAGCCCCGAAGCGGGATCATACACCGGGGAGCTGTTTTTT
>TRBJ2-7|TRBD2|TRBV5-4
CASSWSSGTHEQYF
TGTGCCAGCAGTTGGAGTAGCGGGACCCACGAGCAGTACTTC
>TRBJ2-1|TRBD2|TRBV12-3/TRBV12-4
CASRGLAGIGEQFF
TGTGCCAGCAGGGGACTAGCGGGAATTGGAGAGCAGTTCTTC
>TRBJ2-1|NA|TRBV9
CASSAIAGNEQFF
TGTGCCAGCAGCGCCATAGCTGGAAATGAGCAGTTCTTC
>TRBJ2-5|NA|TRBV3-1
CASSQVTRSGKETQYF
TGTGCCAGCAGCCAAGTGACTAGGTCAGGGAAGGAGACCCAGTACTTC
>TRBJ2-7|NA|TRBV7-9
CASSDPETGDYEQYF
TGTGCCAGCAGCGACCCCGAGACGGGGGATTACGAGCAGTACTTC
>TRBJ2-3|NA|TRBV5-6
CASSLASLVSDTQYF
TGTGCCAGCAGCTTAGCCTCACTAGTATCGGATACGCAGTATTTT
>TRBJ2-1|NA|TRBV27
CASSLGAARWGNNEQFF
TGTGCCAGCAGTTTGGGGGCTGCTAGGTGGGGGAACAATGAGCAGTTCTTC
>TRBJ2-5|NA|TRBV2
CASSDDNQETQYF
TGTGCCAGCAGTGACGACAACCAAGAGACCCAGTACTTC
>TRBJ2-5|NA|TRBV18
CASSPGREETQYF
TGTGCCAGCTCACCAGGCCGCGAAGAGACCCAGTACTTC
>TRBJ1-5|TRBD1|TRBV15
CATSREGTVNQPQHF
TGTGCCACCAGCAGAGAGGGGACAGTTAATCAGCCCCAGCATTTT
>TRBJ2-5|TRBD1|TRBV14
CASSPHRGKETQYF
TGTGCCAGCAGCCCGCACAGGGGGAAGGAGACCCAGTACTTC